These T cell receptor beta chains were read from a single sample in a study of neoadjuvant nivolumab and ipilimumab in lung cancer. Repertoires were generated with immunoSEQ multiplex PCR, while TCRdb's copy carries only in-frame clones and drops some. The sample consists of 20,000 to 25,000 clones, roughly 85% of them appearing once. The input for sequencing was peripheral blood, taken before neoadjuvant nivolumab, alone or with ipilimumab. The receptors were sampled from an adult with non-small cell lung cancer. Each CDR3 is given with its conserved first and last residue. D genes are given only for firm matches. Size tells how often a clone was seen (once, few, many) or the class of an expanded clone, and some rows leave it out.

V: TRBV7-8; J: TRBJ2-3; size: NA; D: TRBD2; DNA: TGTGCCAGCAGCTTAGGACTAGCGGACACAGATACGCAGTATTTT; CDR3: CASSLGLADTDTQYF
V: TRBV30; J: TRBJ1-1; size: NA; D: NA; DNA: TGTGCCTGGAATCGGGGGTTATCGAACACTGAAGCTTTCTTT; CDR3: CAWNRGLSNTEAFF
V: TRBV11-2; J: TRBJ1-1; size: NA; D: NA; DNA: TGTGCCAGCAGCTTATCCCGTTTCACTGAAGCTTTCTTT; CDR3: CASSLSRFTEAFF
V: TRBV18; J: TRBJ2-7; size: few; D: NA; DNA: TGTGCCAGCTCAACTGACAGCAGCGAGCAGTACTTC; CDR3: CASSTDSSEQYF
V: TRBV30; J: TRBJ2-3; size: NA; D: NA; DNA: TGTGCCTGGAGTGGATTAACTTCCACAGATACGCAGTATTTT; CDR3: CAWSGLTSTDTQYF
V: TRBV11-1; J: TRBJ2-1; size: NA; D: NA; DNA: TGTGCCAGCAGCTTCTGGGAGCTAGCGGAGCAGTTCTTC; CDR3: CASSFWELAEQFF
V: TRBV18; J: TRBJ1-1; size: NA; D: NA; DNA: TGTGCCAGCTCACCACGGGCCACTGAAGCTTTCTTT; CDR3: CASSPRATEAFF
V: TRBV6-6; J: TRBJ2-5; size: NA; D: NA; DNA: TGTGCCAGCAGCCAATTCCGAGAGACCCAGTACTTC; CDR3: CASSQFRETQYF
V: TRBV2; J: TRBJ1-5; size: once; D: NA; DNA: TGTGCCAGCAGTCGGTCTTCCGGCAATCAGCCCCAGCATTTT; CDR3: CASSRSSGNQPQHF
V: TRBV2; J: TRBJ2-7; size: NA; D: NA; DNA: TGTGCCAGCAGTGAAATGGCTAGCCAAGACTACGAGCAGTACTTC; CDR3: CASSEMASQDYEQYF
V: TRBV19; J: TRBJ1-5; size: few; D: TRBD1; DNA: TGTGCCAGTAGTACGGGGGACAGGGAGTGGCAGCCCCAGCATTTT; CDR3: CASSTGDREWQPQHF
V: TRBV11-3; J: TRBJ1-1; size: NA; D: NA; DNA: TGTGCCAGCAGCTTAGGTGGCATGAACACTGAAGCTTTCTTT; CDR3: CASSLGGMNTEAFF
V: TRBV19; J: TRBJ2-2; size: NA; D: TRBD1; DNA: TGTGCCAGTAGTATAAGTCAGGGGGCGGACACCGGGGAGCTGTTTTTT; CDR3: CASSISQGADTGELFF
V: TRBV6-4; J: TRBJ1-5; size: few; D: NA; DNA: TGTGCCAGCAGTTCTGACGGGAGTAGCAATCAGCCCCAGCATTTT; CDR3: CASSSDGSSNQPQHF
V: TRBV6-4; J: TRBJ1-2; size: NA; D: TRBD1; DNA: TGTGCCAGAGAACCCAACAGGGGCTCTGGCTACACCTTC; CDR3: CAREPNRGSGYTF
V: TRBV9; J: TRBJ1-5; size: NA; D: NA; DNA: TGTGCCAGCAGCGTAGGTACAGTTAGCAATCAGCCCCAGCATTTT; CDR3: CASSVGTVSNQPQHF
V: TRBV4-3; J: TRBJ1-1; size: NA; D: NA; DNA: TGCGCCAGCAGCCGACTGGGGGTGAACACTGAAGCTTTCTTT; CDR3: CASSRLGVNTEAFF
V: TRBV11-2; J: TRBJ2-6; size: NA; D: NA; DNA: TGTGCCAGCAGCTTTTTGGGGGAGGCCCCTGGGGCCAACGTCCTGACTTTC; CDR3: CASSFLGEAPGANVLTF
V: TRBV6-5; J: TRBJ2-7; size: NA; D: TRBD1; DNA: TGTGCCAGCAGTTACCGGGACAGATCCTACGAGCAGTACTTC; CDR3: CASSYRDRSYEQYF
V: TRBV6-5; J: TRBJ2-3; size: NA; D: TRBD1; DNA: TGTGCCAGCAGTAAACAGGGGGCGAGCACAGATACGCAGTATTTT; CDR3: CASSKQGASTDTQYF
V: TRBV5-1; J: TRBJ1-1; size: NA; D: NA; DNA: TGCGCCAGCAGCTTGGAAGGGTCAGGGGTCGTGAACACTGAAGCTTTCTTT; CDR3: CASSLEGSGVVNTEAFF
V: TRBV7-6; J: TRBJ2-6; size: once; D: NA; DNA: TGTGCCAGCAGCTTGACACCTGGGGCCAACGTCCTGACTTTC; CDR3: CASSLTPGANVLTF
V: TRBV10-3; J: TRBJ2-2; size: NA; D: NA; DNA: TGTGCCATCAGTGAAAGCCTCGGGGAGCTGTTTTTT; CDR3: CAISESLGELFF
V: TRBV7-6; J: TRBJ2-5; size: NA; D: NA; DNA: TGTGCCAGCAGCCTTGGACGTCAAGAGACCCAGTACTTC; CDR3: CASSLGRQETQYF